A selection of T cell receptor beta chains follows, all from one sample in a study of T-cell memory formation after mild COVID-19. In TCRdb, the 5' RACE reads were re-called with MiXCR into one record per CDR3 protein. Of about 360,000 distinct CDR3 sequences in the sample, 13% to 15% were seen once. Sample: PBMCs or a T cell subset sorted from them (not recorded which). All receptors derive from a man between 18 and 35 years old who had mild COVID-19 (a few samples of this study predate the infection). Cell type and time point are not known. Each CDR3 is given with its conserved first and last residue. A D gene is named only where the DNA matches it firmly. Size values are once, few and many counts, or a class for expanded clones, and some rows have none.

CDR3	DNA	D	V	J	size
CASSQDMGQYGNTIYF	TGCGCCAGCAGCCAAGATATGGGGCAGTACGGAAACACCATATATTTT	.	TRBV4-3	TRBJ1-3	.
CASSLVVRRGRGNTIYF	TGTGCCAGCAGCTTAGTGGTCCGGAGGGGGCGCGGAAACACCATATATTTT	TRBD1	TRBV7-2	TRBJ1-3	.
CASSYPGAAGEQYF	TGTGCCAGCAGTTATCCGGGAGCCGCGGGCGAGCAGTACTTC	.	TRBV7-2	TRBJ2-7	few
CASSLADWVYQETQYF	TGCGCCAGCAGCTTGGCCGATTGGGTGTACCAAGAGACCCAGTACTTC	.	TRBV5-1	TRBJ2-5	.
CASSFQTQRSTDTQYF	TGTGCCAGCAGTTTCCAGACACAGCGGAGCACAGATACGCAGTATTTT	.	TRBV27	TRBJ2-3	few
CASSQGVQGVYEQYF	TGCGCCAGCAGCCAAGGAGTGCAGGGGGTGTACGAGCAGTACTTC	TRBD1	TRBV4-1	TRBJ2-7	few
CAWSVSGGSTDTQYF	TGTGCCTGGAGTGTAAGCGGGGGTAGCACAGATACGCAGTATTTT	TRBD2	TRBV30	TRBJ2-3	.
CASRDDRGSAGYTF	TGTGCCAGCAGAGATGACAGGGGGTCTGCTGGCTACACCTTC	TRBD1	TRBV2	TRBJ1-2	few
CSARLELSGGEKLFF	TGCAGTGCTAGATTGGAACTTTCGGGGGGTGAAAAACTGTTTTTT	.	TRBV20-1	TRBJ1-4	few
CASSQATGGYPGGELFF	TGCGCCAGCAGCCAAGCTACAGGGGGCTACCCGGGCGGGGAGCTGTTTTTT	TRBD1	TRBV4-3	TRBJ2-2	.
CASSYPGTGDTGELFF	TGTGCCAGCAGTTACCCCGGGACAGGGGACACCGGGGAGCTGTTTTTT	TRBD1	TRBV6-2/TRBV6-3	TRBJ2-2	.
CASARTGDTEAFF	TGTGCCAGCGCCCGGACAGGCGACACTGAAGCTTTCTTT	TRBD1	TRBV6-5	TRBJ1-1	many
CASTTSGRDGYTF	TGTGCCAGCACCACATCAGGGAGGGATGGCTACACCTTC	.	TRBV12-3/TRBV12-4	TRBJ1-2	.
CASSHTGTGITGELFF	TGTGCCAGCAGTCACACCGGGACAGGGATCACCGGGGAGCTGTTTTTT	TRBD1	TRBV3-1	TRBJ2-2	.
CASRLADSTDTQYF	TGTGCCAGCAGATTAGCGGATAGCACAGATACGCAGTATTTT	.	TRBV27	TRBJ2-3	many